This TCR beta chain is drawn from a study of blood T cells in healthy people across ages. In the study overall: Capturing about one barcoded beta molecule per two T cells was achieved by template switching.

Combining a sample-barcoded 5' primer with a J-beta primer mix, a second PCR ran for about 7 to 11 cycles. Each CDR3 protein gets one entry after TCRdb re-called the 5' RACE reads with MiXCR. This sample has 1,500,000 or so distinct CDR3 sequences, with under 55% found just once. Germline loops: CDR1 LGHNA, CDR2 YSLEER. Trimming took 0 bases from V and 6 from J, leaving 26 bases between them. This CDR3 comprises 19 residues. This clonotype came up a few times. V usage is TRBV4-3 and J usage is TRBJ1-2; D might be TRBD1 (6 bases). Sequenced material: blood. This TCR was sampled from a young woman in good health. This CDR3 reads CASSQENTRGPASGDGYTF. In DNA, the CDR3 is TGCGCCAGCAGCCAAGAAAATACGCGGGGCCCGGCTTCAGGGGATGGCTACACCTTC.